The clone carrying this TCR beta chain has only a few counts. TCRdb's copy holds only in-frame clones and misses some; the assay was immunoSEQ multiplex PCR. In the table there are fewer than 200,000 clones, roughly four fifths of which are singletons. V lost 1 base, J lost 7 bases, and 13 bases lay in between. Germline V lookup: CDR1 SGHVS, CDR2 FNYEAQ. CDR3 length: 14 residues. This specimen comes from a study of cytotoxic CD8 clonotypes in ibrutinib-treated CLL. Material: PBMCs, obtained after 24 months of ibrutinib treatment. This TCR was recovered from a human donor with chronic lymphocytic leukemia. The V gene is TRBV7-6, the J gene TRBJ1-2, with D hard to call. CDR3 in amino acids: CASSLGTGMGGYTF. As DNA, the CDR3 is TGTGCCAGCAGCTTAGGCACCGGGATGGGTGGCTACACCTTC.